Listed below are T cell receptor beta chains from one sample, sequenced in a study of T cells in Graves' hyperthyroidism and ophthalmopathy. TCRdb redid the calling of the multiplex PCR reads with MiXCR, one entry per CDR3 protein. The table includes approximately 500,000 distinct CDR3 sequences, just over 45% detected once. The specimen was peripheral blood or thyroid tissue (not recorded which). These receptors were collected from a woman aged 18-30 years with Graves' hyperthyroidism. The CDR3 runs from the conserved cysteine through the conserved F or W. A D gene is named only where the DNA matches it firmly. Only part of the rows carry a size: once, few, many, or a class if the clone is expanded.

V,size,J,D,CDR3,DNA
TRBV2,NA,TRBJ2-7,TRBD2,CASSDLAGGGYEQYF,TGTGCCAGCAGTGATCTTGCGGGAGGAGGCTATGAGCAGTACTTC
TRBV24-1,many,TRBJ2-5,NA,CATSDFVGRGETQYF,TGTGCCACCAGTGATTTCGTTGGAAGGGGAGAGACCCAGTACTTC
TRBV20-1,NA,TRBJ1-6,TRBD1,CSASRRTGSSPLHF,TGCAGTGCCTCCAGGAGGACAGGGAGTTCACCCCTCCACTTT
TRBV29-1,NA,TRBJ2-7,TRBD1,CSLGTGYYEQYF,TGCAGCCTCGGGACAGGTTACTACGAGCAGTACTTC
TRBV20-1,many,TRBJ1-1,NA,CSARTGQAEAFF,TGCAGTGCTCGAACCGGACAAGCTGAAGCTTTCTTT
TRBV7-9,NA,TRBJ2-5,TRBD1,CASSLPPRQGELQETQYF,TGTGCCAGCAGCTTACCCCCGCGACAGGGCGAACTCCAAGAGACCCAGTACTTC
TRBV6-5,NA,TRBJ2-5,TRBD2,CASSWTSGSETQYF,TGTGCCAGCAGTTGGACTAGCGGGAGCGAGACCCAGTACTTC
TRBV6-5,NA,TRBJ2-5,TRBD2,CASSYSAGGLRETQYF,TGTGCCAGCAGTTACTCAGCGGGAGGTCTGCGAGAGACCCAGTACTTC
TRBV5-1,NA,TRBJ1-5,NA,CASSSGTPNNEHF,TGCGCCAGCAGCTCCGGGACTCCGAACAATGAGCATTTT
TRBV7-2,NA,TRBJ1-5,NA,CASSQVWGINQPQHF,TGTGCCAGCAGCCAAGTGTGGGGTATCAATCAGCCCCAGCATTTT
TRBV7-6,NA,TRBJ2-7,NA,CASSPSTDSYEQYF,TGTGCCAGCTCACCATCGACGGACTCCTACGAGCAGTACTTC
TRBV20-1,many,TRBJ1-1,NA,CSARGAMGTTEAFF,TGCAGTGCTAGAGGGGCGATGGGGACAACTGAAGCTTTCTTT
TRBV6-6,many,TRBJ2-5,TRBD2,CASSYRGGMAGETQYF,TGTGCCAGCAGTTACCGGGGGGGGATGGCGGGAGAGACCCAGTACTTC
TRBV6-2/TRBV6-3,many,TRBJ2-7,TRBD2,CASSSLAGAGEQYF,TGTGCCAGCAGTTCGCTAGCGGGAGCGGGCGAGCAGTACTTC
TRBV20-1,NA,TRBJ2-7,TRBD2,CSADSGRGAYEQYF,TGCAGTGCTGATAGCGGGAGAGGGGCCTACGAGCAGTACTTC
TRBV11-2,NA,TRBJ2-7,TRBD1,CASSTLTGGPVYEQYF,TGTGCCAGCAGTACCCTCACAGGGGGCCCTGTTTACGAGCAGTACTTC
TRBV14,NA,TRBJ1-2,TRBD1,CASSVVRQGNYGYTF,TGTGCCAGCAGCGTTGTGCGACAGGGGAACTATGGCTACACCTTC
TRBV20-1,NA,TRBJ2-3,NA,CSARETGVDTQYF,TGCAGTGCTAGAGAAACGGGAGTGGATACGCAGTATTTT
TRBV29-1,many,TRBJ1-4,NA,CSVEGTAINEKLFF,TGCAGCGTTGAAGGGACGGCCATTAATGAAAAACTGTTTTTT
TRBV25-1,many,TRBJ2-7,NA,CAGKPSFYEQYF,TGTGCCGGAAAACCGAGCTTCTACGAGCAGTACTTC
TRBV20-1,many,TRBJ1-6,NA,CSARERSSYNSPLHF,TGCAGTGCTAGAGAAAGGAGCTCCTATAATTCACCCCTCCACTTT
TRBV14,many,TRBJ2-5,NA,CASSPLAGMYQETQYF,TGTGCCAGCAGTCCCCTGGCAGGAATGTACCAAGAGACCCAGTACTTC
TRBV20-1,NA,TRBJ1-2,NA,CSAAYGYTF,TGCAGTGCTGCTTATGGCTACACCTTC
TRBV27,NA,TRBJ2-7,NA,CATRTGNPYEQYF,TGTGCCACCAGAACCGGGAACCCCTACGAGCAGTACTTC
TRBV20-1,many,TRBJ1-1,TRBD1,CSASRTGDRAFF,TGCAGTGCTTCCCGGACAGGGGATAGAGCTTTCTTT
TRBV12-3/TRBV12-4,NA,TRBJ2-3,TRBD2,CASTAGGPRTDTQYF,TGTGCCAGCACGGCGGGAGGGCCTCGCACAGATACGCAGTATTTT
TRBV4-1,NA,TRBJ2-7,TRBD1,CASSQIGQGNSDEQYF,TGCGCCAGCAGCCAAATAGGACAGGGGAACTCAGACGAGCAGTACTTC
TRBV6-5,many,TRBJ2-6,NA,CASRILSGANVLTF,TGTGCCAGCAGAATACTATCTGGGGCCAACGTCCTGACTTTC
TRBV12-5,many,TRBJ1-2,TRBD1,CASASGDRGLYTF,TGTGCTAGTGCCTCCGGGGACAGGGGACTCTACACCTTC
TRBV20-1,NA,TRBJ1-1,NA,CSARVGGLF,TGCAGTGCTAGAGTGGGGGGTCTCTTT
TRBV29-1,NA,TRBJ1-3,NA,CSVWPYSEREVSGNTIYF,TGCAGCGTTTGGCCATACTCGGAGCGGGAGGTCTCTGGAAACACCATATATTTT
TRBV19,NA,TRBJ2-1,TRBD2,CASSIRDGREALEDEQFF,TGTGCCAGTAGTATAAGGGACGGGCGGGAGGCACTAGAGGATGAGCAGTTCTTC
TRBV2,NA,TRBJ2-7,TRBD1,CASTAGTGRHEQYF,TGTGCCAGCACTGCCGGGACAGGGAGACACGAGCAGTACTTC
TRBV12-3/TRBV12-4,NA,TRBJ2-1,NA,CASSDGLMNEQFF,TGTGCCAGCAGTGACGGACTCATGAATGAGCAGTTCTTC
TRBV7-2,NA,TRBJ2-1,NA,CASSFPGTPYNEQFF,TGTGCCAGCAGCTTTCCCGGGACTCCCTACAATGAGCAGTTCTTC
TRBV7-9,NA,TRBJ2-6,TRBD2,CASSLGLAGGYVLTF,TGTGCCAGCAGCTTAGGGCTAGCGGGGGGCTACGTCCTGACTTTC
TRBV12-3/TRBV12-4,NA,TRBJ2-7,NA,CASSLRDYEQYF,TGTGCCAGCAGTTTAAGGGATTACGAGCAGTACTTC
TRBV7-2,NA,TRBJ2-5,NA,CASSFWQETQYF,TGTGCCAGCAGCTTCTGGCAAGAGACCCAGTACTTC
TRBV15,NA,TRBJ1-1,NA,CATSSLVGGAEAFF,TGTGCCACCAGCAGCTTGGTAGGGGGGGCTGAAGCTTTCTTT
TRBV20-1,few,TRBJ2-5,NA,CSAPKQGPTQYF,TGCAGTGCTCCGAAACAGGGTCCGACCCAGTACTTC
TRBV7-2,many,TRBJ2-2,NA,CASSLVGDYTGELFF,TGTGCCAGCAGCTTAGTGGGCGACTACACCGGGGAGCTGTTTTTT
TRBV7-8,few,TRBJ2-1,NA,CASSLAPSPYNEQFF,TGTGCCAGCAGCTTAGCGCCTAGCCCCTACAATGAGCAGTTCTTC
TRBV29-1,NA,TRBJ1-2,TRBD1,CSSRDRDHGYTF,TGCAGCTCCCGGGACAGGGATCATGGCTACACCTTC
TRBV10-3,many,TRBJ2-7,TRBD1,CAISGGDRELSNEQYF,TGTGCCATCAGTGGTGGGGACAGGGAGTTGAGTAACGAGCAGTACTTC
TRBV15,NA,TRBJ1-2,NA,CATERGTRGYTF,TGTGCCACCGAACGGGGGACCAGGGGCTACACCTTC
TRBV6-2/TRBV6-3,many,TRBJ2-6,NA,CAILKGAGANVLTF,TGTGCCATCCTAAAGGGGGCTGGGGCCAACGTCCTGACTTTC
TRBV12-3/TRBV12-4,NA,TRBJ1-2,TRBD1,CASRTGTGVGYTF,TGTGCCAGCAGGACAGGGACAGGGGTTGGCTACACCTTC
TRBV2,NA,TRBJ1-2,NA,CASTLDREGGYTF,TGTGCCAGCACCCTCGACAGAGAGGGTGGCTACACCTTC
TRBV24-1,NA,TRBJ2-1,NA,CATSDRTRTYNEQFF,TGTGCCACCAGTGACCGGACACGAACCTACAATGAGCAGTTCTTC